The text below deals with one T cell receptor (beta chain). This entry is derived from a study of type 1 regulatory T cells. Whole-study context: T-allo10 is a Tr1-enriched, alloantigen-specific CD4 T cell product made in vitro.

Trimming left V 3 bases short and J 2 bases short, with 9 bases between. The CDR3 is 14 residues long. The germline V gene encodes CDR1 SGHRS and CDR2 YFSETQ. TCRdb redid the calling of the reads with MiXCR, one entry per CDR3 protein. The sample lists around 88,000 distinct CDR3 sequences, roughly 31% occurring once. This chain connects TRBV5-1 to TRBJ2-1, with D tentatively TRBD1 or TRBD2 (6 bases each). Sequencing was done on a sample of CD4+ T cells, either the whole sample or a sorted fraction (not recorded which). The clonotype comes from a human donor in good health. The CDR3 DNA sequence: TGCGCCAGCAGCTGGGGGGCTCCCTACAATGAGCAGTTCTTC. Translated, it gives CASSWGAPYNEQFF.